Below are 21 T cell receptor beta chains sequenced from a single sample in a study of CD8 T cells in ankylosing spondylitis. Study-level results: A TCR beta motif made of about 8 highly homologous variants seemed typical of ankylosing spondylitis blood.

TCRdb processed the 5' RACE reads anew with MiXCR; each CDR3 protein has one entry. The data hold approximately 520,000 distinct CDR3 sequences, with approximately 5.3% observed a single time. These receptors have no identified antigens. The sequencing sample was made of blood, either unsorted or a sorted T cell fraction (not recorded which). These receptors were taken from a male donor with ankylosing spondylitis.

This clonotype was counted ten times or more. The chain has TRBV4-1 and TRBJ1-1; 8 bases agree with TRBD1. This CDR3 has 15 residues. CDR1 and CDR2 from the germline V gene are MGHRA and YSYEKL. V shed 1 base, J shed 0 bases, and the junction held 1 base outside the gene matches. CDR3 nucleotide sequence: TGCGCCAGCAGCCAAGGACAGGGGATGAACACTGAAGCTTTCTTT. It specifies CASSQGQGMNTEAFF.

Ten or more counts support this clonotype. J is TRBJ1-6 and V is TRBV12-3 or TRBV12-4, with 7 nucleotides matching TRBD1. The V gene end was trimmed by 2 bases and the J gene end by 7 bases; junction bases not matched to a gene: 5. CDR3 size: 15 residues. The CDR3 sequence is CASSLSTGDNSPLHF. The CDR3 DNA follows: TGTGCCAGCAGTTTATCCACAGGGGACAATTCACCCCTCCACTTT.

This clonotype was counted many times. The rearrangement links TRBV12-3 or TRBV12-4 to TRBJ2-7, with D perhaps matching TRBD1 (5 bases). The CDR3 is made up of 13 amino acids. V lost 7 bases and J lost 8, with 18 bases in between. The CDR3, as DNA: TGTGCCAGCACCCTGGGGCCCCAACTGAAGCAGTACTTC. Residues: CASTLGPQLKQYF.

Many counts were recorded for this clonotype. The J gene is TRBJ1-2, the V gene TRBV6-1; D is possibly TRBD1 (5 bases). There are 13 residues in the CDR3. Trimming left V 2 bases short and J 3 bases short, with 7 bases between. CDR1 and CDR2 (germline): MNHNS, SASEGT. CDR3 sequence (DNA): TGTGCCAGCAGTGAATCGGGGGACTATGGCTACACCTTC. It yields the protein CASSESGDYGYTF.

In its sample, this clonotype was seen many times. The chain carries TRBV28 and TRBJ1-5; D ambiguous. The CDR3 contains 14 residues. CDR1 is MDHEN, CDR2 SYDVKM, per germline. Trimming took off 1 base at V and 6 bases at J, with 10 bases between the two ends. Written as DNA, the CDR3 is TGTGCCAGCAGTTTATTTGGGGAAAGTCAGCCCCAGCATTTT. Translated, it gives CASSLFGESQPQHF.

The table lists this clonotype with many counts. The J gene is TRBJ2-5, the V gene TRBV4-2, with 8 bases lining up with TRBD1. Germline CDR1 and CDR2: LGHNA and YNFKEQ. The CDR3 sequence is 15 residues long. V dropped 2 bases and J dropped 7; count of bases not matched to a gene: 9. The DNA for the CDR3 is TGTGCCAGCAGCCAACGACAGGGGATGTGCGGGACCCAGTACTTC. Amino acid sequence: CASSQRQGMCGTQYF.

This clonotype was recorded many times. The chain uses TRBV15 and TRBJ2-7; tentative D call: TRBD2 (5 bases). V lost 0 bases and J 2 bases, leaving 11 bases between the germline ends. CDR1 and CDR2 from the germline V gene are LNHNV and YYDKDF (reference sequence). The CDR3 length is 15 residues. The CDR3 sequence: CATSREREVPYEQYF. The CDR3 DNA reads TGTGCCACCAGCAGAGAGAGGGAAGTCCCCTACGAGCAGTACTTC.

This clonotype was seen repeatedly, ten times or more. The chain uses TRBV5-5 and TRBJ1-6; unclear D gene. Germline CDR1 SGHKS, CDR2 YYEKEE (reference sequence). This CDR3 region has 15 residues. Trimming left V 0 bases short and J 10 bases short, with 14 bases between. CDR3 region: CASSLGSASRSPLHF. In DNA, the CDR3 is TGTGCCAGCAGCTTGGGGTCAGCCTCGAGGTCACCCCTCCACTTT.

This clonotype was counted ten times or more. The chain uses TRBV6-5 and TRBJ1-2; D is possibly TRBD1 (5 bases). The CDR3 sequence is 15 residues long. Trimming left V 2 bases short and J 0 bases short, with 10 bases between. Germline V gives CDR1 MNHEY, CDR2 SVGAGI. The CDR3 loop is CASSYRGLANYGYTF. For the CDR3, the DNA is TGTGCCAGCAGTTACCGGGGCCTAGCTAACTATGGCTACACCTTC.

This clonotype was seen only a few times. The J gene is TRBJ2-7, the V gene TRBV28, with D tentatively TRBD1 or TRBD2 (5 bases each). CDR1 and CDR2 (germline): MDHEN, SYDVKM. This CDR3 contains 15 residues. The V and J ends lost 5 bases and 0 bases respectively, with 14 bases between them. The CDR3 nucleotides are TGTGCCAGCAGTCCTGGGACGGTGAGCTCCTACGAGCAGTACTTC. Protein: CASSPGTVSSYEQYF.

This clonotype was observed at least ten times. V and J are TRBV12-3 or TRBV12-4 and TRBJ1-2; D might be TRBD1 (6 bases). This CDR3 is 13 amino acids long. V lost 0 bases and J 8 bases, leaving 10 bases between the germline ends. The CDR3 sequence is CASSLAGAWGYTF. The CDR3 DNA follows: TGTGCCAGCAGTTTAGCGGGGGCTTGGGGCTACACCTTC.

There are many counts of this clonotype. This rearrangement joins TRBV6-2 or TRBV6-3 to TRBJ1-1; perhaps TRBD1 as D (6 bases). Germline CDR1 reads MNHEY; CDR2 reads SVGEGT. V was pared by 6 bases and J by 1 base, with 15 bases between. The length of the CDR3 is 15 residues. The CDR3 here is CASRQQGVANTEAFF. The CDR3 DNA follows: TGTGCCAGCAGACAACAGGGCGTAGCGAACACTGAAGCTTTCTTT.

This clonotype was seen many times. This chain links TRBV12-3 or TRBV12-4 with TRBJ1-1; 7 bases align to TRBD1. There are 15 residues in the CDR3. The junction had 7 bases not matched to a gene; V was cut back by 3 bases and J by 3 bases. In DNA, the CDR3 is TGTGCCAGCAGTTTTAAGGGCAGGGGGTACACTGAAGCTTTCTTT. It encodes CASSFKGRGYTEAFF.

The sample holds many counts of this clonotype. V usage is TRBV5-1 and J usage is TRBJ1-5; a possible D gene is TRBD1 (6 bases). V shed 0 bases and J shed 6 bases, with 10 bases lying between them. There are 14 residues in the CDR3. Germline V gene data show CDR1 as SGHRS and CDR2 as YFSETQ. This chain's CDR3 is CASSLAAGAQPQHF. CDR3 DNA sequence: TGCGCCAGCAGCTTGGCGGCAGGGGCTCAGCCCCAGCATTTT.

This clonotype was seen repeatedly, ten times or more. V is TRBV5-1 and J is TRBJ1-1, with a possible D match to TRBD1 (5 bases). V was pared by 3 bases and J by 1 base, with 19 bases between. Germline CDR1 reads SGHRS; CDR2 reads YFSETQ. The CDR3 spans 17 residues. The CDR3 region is CASSWGTKFHENTEAFF. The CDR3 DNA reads TGCGCCAGCAGCTGGGGGACGAAGTTCCATGAGAACACTGAAGCTTTCTTT.

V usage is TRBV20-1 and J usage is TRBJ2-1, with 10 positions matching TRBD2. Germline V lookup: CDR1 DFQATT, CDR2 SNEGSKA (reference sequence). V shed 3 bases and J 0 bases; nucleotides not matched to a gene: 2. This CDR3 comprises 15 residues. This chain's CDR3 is CSASLAGASYNEQFF. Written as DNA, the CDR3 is TGCAGTGCTAGTCTAGCGGGGGCCTCCTACAATGAGCAGTTCTTC.

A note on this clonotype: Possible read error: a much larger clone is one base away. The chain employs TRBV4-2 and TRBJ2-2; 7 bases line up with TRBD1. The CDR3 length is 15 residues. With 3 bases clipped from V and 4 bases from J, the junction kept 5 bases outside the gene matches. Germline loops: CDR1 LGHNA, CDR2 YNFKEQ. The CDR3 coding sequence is TGTGCCAGCAGCCACGACAGGGTGAGCACCGGGGAGCTGTTTTTT. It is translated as CASSHDRVSTGELFF.

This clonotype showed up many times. The CDR3 DNA sequence: TGTGCCAGCAGTTGGACAGGGGATCTCCAAGAGACCCAGTACTTC. Protein product: CASSWTGDLQETQYF. V usage is TRBV28 and J usage is TRBJ2-5; 9 bases align to TRBD1. Germline V gives CDR1 MDHEN, CDR2 SYDVKM. The ends lost 4 bases at V and 1 base at J; junction bases unmatched: 4. The CDR3 has 15 residues.

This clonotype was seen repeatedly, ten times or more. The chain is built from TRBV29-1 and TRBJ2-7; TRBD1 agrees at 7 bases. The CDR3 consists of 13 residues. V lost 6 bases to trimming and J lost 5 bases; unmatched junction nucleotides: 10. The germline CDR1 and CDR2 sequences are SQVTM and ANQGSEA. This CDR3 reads CSVDTGVRDEQYF. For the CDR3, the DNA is TGCAGCGTGGATACAGGGGTGAGAGACGAGCAGTACTTC.

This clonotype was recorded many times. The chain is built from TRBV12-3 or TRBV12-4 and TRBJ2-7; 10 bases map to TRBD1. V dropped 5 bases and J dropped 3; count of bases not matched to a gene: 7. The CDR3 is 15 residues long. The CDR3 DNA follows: TGTGCCAGCAGTCCGGGACAGGGGAGGATCTACGAGCAGTACTTC. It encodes CASSPGQGRIYEQYF.

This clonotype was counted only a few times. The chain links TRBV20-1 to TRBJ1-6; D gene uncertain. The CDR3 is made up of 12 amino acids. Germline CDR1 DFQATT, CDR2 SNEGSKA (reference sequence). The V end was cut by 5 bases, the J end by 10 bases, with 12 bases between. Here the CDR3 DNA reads TGCAGTGCTTCTGACTACCAGTCACCCCTCCACTTT. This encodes CSASDYQSPLHF.